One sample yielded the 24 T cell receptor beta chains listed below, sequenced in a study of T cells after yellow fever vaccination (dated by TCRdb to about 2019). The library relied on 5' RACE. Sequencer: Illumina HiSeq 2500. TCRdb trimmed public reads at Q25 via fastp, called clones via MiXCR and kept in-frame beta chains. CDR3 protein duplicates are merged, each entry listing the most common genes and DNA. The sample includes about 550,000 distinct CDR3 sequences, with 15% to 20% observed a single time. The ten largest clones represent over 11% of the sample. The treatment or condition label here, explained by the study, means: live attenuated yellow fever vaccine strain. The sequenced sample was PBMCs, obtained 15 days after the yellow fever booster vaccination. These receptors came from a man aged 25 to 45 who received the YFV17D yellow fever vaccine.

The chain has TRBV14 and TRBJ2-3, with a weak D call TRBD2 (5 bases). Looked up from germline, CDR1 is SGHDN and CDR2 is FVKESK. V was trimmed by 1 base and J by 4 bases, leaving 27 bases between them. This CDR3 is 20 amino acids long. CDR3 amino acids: CASSQVTSPSSPGWADTQYF. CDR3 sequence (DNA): TGTGCCAGCAGCCAAGTTACATCCCCCTCTAGCCCGGGGTGGGCAGATACGCAGTATTTT.

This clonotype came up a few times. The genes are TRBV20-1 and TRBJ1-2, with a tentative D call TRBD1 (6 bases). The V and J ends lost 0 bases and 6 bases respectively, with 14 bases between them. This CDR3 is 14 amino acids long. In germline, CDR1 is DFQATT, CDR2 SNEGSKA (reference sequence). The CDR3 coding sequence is TGCAGTGCTAGAGATCTAAACAGGGCGGATGGCTACACCTTC. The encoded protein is CSARDLNRADGYTF.

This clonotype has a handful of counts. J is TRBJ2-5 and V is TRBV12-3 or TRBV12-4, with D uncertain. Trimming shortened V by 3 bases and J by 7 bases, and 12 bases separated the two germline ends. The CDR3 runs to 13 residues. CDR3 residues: CASSFAAESTQYF. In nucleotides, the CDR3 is TGTGCCAGCAGTTTTGCTGCGGAATCGACCCAGTACTTC.

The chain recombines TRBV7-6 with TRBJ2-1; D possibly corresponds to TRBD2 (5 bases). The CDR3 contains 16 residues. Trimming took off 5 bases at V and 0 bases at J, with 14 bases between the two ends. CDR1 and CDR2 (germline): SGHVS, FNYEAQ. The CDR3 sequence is CASSQTDYSSYNEQFF. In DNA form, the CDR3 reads TGTGCCAGCAGCCAGACTGACTACAGCTCCTACAATGAGCAGTTCTTC.

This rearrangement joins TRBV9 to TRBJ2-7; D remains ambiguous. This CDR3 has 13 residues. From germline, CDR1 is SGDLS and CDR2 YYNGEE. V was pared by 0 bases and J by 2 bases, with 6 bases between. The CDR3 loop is CASSVAPTYEQYF. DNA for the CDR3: TGTGCCAGCAGCGTAGCCCCCACCTACGAGCAGTACTTC.

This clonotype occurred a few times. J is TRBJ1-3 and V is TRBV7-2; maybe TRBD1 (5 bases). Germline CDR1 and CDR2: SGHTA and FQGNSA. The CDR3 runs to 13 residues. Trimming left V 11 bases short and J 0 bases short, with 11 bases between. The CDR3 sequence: CAAGGGSGNTIYF. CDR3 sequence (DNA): TGTGCCGCCGGGGGGGGCTCTGGAAACACCATATATTTT.

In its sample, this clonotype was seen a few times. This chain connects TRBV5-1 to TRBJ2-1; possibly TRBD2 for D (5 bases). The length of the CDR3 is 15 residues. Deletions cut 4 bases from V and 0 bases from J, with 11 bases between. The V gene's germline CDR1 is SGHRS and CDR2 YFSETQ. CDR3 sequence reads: CASSEAVSSYNEQFF. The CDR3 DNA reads TGCGCCAGCAGCGAAGCGGTTAGCTCCTACAATGAGCAGTTCTTC. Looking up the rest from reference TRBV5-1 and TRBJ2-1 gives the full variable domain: KAGVTQTPRYLIKTRGQQVTLSCSPISGHRSVSWYQQTPGQGLQFLFEYFSETQRNKGNFPGRFSGRQFSNSRSEMNVSTLELGDSALYLCASSEAVSSYNEQFFGPGTRLTVL.

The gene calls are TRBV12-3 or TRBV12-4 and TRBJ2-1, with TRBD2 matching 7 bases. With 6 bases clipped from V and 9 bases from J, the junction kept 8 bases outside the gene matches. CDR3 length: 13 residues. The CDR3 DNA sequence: TGTGCCAGCAGGCCCGACGGGGGGAGTGAGCAGTTCTTC. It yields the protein CASRPDGGSEQFF.

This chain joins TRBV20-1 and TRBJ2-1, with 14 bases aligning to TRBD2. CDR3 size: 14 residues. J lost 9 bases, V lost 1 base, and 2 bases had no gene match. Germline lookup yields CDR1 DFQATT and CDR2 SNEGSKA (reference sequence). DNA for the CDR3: TGCAGTGCTAGAGCCGGACTAGCGGGGGGTGAGCAGTTCTTC. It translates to CSARAGLAGGEQFF.

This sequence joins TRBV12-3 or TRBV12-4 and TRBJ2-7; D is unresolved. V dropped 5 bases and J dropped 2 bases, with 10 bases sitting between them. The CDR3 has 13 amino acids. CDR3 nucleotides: TGTGCCAGCAGTCCCGACAAGGCCTACGAGCAGTACTTC. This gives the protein CASSPDKAYEQYF.

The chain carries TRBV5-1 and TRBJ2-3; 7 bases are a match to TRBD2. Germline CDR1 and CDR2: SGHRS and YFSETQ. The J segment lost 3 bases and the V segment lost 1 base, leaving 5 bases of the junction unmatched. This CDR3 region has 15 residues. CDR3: CASSLSGGRTDTQYF. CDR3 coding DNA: TGCGCCAGCAGCTTGAGCGGCGGGAGAACAGATACGCAGTATTTT.

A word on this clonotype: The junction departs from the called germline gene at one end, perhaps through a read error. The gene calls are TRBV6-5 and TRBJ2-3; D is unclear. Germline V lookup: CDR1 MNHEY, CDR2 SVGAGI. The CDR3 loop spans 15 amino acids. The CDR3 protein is CASSHSAMRTDTQYF. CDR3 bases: TGTGCCAGCAGTCACTCAGCCATGCGCACAGATACGCAGTATTTT.

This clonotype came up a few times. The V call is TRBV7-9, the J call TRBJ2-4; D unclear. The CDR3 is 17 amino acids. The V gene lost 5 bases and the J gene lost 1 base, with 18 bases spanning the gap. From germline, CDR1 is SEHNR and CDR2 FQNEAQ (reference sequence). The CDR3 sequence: CASSPHRDDVAKNIQYF. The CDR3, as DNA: TGTGCCAGCAGCCCGCATAGGGATGACGTTGCCAAAAACATTCAGTACTTC.

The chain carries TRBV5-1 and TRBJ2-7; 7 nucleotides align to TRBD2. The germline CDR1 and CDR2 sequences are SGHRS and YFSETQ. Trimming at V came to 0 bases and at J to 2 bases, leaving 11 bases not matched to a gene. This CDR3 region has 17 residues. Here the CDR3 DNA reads TGCGCCAGCAGCTTGGGGGCTAGCGGCTTTACCGCCTACGAGCAGTACTTC. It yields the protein CASSLGASGFTAYEQYF.

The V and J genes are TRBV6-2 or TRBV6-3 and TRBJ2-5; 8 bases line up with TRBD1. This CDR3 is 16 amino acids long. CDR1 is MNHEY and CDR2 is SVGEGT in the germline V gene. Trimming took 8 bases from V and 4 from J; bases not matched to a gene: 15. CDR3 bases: TGTGCCAGCGGGTCGGACAGGGCTACGGGACGAGAGACCCAGTACTTC. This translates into CASGSDRATGRETQYF.

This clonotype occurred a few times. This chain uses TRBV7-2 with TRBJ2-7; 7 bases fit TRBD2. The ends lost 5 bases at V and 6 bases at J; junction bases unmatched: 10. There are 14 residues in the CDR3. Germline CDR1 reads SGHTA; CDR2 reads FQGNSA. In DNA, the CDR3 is TGTGCCAGCAGCCCCCAGCGGGGACCCGCCGAGCAGTACTTC. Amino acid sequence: CASSPQRGPAEQYF.

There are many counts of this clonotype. The CDR3 loop reads CASSFGAYNEQFF. The CDR3 nucleotides read TGTGCCAGCAGCTTCGGGGCCTACAATGAGCAGTTCTTC. J is TRBJ2-1 and V is TRBV7-2; D may be TRBD2 (5 bases). Trimming left V 3 bases short and J 2 bases short, with 5 bases between. The germline gives CDR1 SGHTA, CDR2 FQGNSA. The CDR3 loop spans 13 amino acids.

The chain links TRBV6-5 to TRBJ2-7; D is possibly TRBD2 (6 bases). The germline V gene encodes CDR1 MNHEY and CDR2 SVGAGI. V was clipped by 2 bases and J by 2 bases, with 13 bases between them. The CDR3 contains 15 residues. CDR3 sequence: CASSYDGTSTYEQYF. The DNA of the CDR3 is TGTGCCAGCAGTTACGATGGGACTTCTACCTACGAGCAGTACTTC.

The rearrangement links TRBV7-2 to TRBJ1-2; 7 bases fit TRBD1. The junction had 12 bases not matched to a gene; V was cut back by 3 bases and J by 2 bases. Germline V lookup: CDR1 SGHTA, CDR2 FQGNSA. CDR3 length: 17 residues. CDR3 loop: CASSFASQTGMNYGYTF. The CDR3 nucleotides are TGTGCCAGCAGCTTCGCATCCCAGACAGGGATGAACTATGGCTACACCTTC.

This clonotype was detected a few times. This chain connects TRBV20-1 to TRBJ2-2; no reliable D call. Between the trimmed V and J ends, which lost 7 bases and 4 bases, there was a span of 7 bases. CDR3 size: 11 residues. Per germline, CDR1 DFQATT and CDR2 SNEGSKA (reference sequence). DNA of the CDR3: TGCAGTGGGACCTTCACCGGGGAGCTGTTTTTT. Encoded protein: CSGTFTGELFF.

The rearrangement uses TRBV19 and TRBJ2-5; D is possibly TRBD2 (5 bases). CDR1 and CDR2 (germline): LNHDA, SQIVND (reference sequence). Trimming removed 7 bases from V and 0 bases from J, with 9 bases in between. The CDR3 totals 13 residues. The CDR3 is CASKRQHQETQYF. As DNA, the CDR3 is TGTGCCAGTAAGCGGCAGCACCAAGAGACCCAGTACTTC.

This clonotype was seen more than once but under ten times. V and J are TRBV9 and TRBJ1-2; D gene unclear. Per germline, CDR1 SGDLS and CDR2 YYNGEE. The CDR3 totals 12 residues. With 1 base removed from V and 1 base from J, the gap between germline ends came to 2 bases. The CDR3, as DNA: TGTGCCAGCAGCGTACATAACTATGGCTACACCTTC. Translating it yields CASSVHNYGYTF.

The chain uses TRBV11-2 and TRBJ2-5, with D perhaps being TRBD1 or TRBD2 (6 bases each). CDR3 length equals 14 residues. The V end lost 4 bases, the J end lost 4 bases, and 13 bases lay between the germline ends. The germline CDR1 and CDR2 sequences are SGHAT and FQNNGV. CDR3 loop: CASSSPRGGETQYF. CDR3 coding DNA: TGTGCCAGCAGCTCCCCCAGGGGAGGAGAGACCCAGTACTTC.

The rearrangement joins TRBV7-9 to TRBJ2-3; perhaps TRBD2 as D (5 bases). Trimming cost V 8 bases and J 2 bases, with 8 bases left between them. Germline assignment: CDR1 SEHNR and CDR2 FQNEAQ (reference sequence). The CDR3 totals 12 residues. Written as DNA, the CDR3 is TGTGCCAGCGCCCGGGACACAGATACGCAGTATTTT. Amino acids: CASARDTDTQYF.